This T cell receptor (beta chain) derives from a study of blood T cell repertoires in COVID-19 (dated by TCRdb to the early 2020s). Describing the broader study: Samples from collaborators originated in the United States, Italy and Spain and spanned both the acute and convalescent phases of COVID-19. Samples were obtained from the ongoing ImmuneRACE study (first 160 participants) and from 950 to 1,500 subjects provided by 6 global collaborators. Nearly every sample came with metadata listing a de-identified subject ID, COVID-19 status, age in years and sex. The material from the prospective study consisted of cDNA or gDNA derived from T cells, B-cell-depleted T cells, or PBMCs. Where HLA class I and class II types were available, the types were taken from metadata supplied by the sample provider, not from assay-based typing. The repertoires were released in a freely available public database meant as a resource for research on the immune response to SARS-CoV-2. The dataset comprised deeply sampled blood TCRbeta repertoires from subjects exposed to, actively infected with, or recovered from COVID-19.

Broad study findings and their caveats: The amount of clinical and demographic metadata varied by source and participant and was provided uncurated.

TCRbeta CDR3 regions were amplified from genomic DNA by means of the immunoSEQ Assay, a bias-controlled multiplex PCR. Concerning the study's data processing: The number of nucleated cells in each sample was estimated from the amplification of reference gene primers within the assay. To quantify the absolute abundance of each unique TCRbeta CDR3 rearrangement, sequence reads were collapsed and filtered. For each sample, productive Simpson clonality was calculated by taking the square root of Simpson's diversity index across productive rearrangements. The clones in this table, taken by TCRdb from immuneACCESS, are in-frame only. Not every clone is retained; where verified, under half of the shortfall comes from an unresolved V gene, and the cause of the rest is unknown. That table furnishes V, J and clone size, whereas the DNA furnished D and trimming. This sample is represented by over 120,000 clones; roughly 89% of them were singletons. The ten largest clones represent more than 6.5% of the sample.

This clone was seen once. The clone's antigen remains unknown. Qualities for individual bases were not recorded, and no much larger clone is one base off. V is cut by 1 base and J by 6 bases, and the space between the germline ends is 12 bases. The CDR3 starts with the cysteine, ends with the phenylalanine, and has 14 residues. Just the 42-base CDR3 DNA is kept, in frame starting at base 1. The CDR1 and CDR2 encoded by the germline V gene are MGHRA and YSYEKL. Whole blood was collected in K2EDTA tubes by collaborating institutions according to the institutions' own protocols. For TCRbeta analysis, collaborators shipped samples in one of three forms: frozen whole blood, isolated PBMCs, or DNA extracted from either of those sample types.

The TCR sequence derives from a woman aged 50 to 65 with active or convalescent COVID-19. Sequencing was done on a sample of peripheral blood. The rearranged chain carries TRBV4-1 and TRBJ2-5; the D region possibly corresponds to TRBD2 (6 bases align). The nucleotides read TGCGCCAGCAGCCAAGGACTAGAATTTAAGACCCAGTACTTC. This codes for CASSQGLEFKTQYF.